These 27 T cell receptor beta chains came from one sample sequenced in a study of blood T cells in healthy people across ages. It was with a sample-barcoded 5' primer and a J-beta primer mix that a second PCR of roughly 7 to 12 cycles was run. TCRdb analysed the 5' RACE reads with MiXCR anew, one entry per CDR3 protein. The sample carries just under 900,000 distinct CDR3 sequences, around 26% recorded once. Sequences were obtained from blood. All receptors derive from a woman older than 75 in good health.

In regard to this clonotype: This may be a read error, as it is one base from a much larger clone. The chain is built from TRBV7-2 and TRBJ2-3; a possible D gene is TRBD1 (5 bases). The CDR3 contains 13 residues. The V gene's germline CDR1 is SGHTA and CDR2 FQGNSA. CDR3 in DNA: TGTGCCGGCAGAATTGACAGTACGGATACGCAGTATTTT. It is translated as CAGRIDSTDTQYF.

On this clonotype itself: A read error may produce the germline difference seen at one junction end. V and J are TRBV29-1 and TRBJ2-2, with 10 bases identical to TRBD1. The CDR3 loop spans 14 amino acids. Per the germline V gene, CDR1 is SQVTM and CDR2 is ANQGSEA. CDR3 coding DNA: TGCAGCGTTGAGGGACAGGGGCAAATCGGGGAGCGGTTTTTT. Translated: CSVEGQGQIGERFF.

A note on this clonotype: A read error is possible here, since a much larger clone lies one base away. The rearrangement uses TRBV5-6 and TRBJ1-2; D gene uncertain. Trimming removed 4 bases from V and 3 bases from J, with 25 bases in between. Germline CDR1 SGHDT, CDR2 YYEEEE. The CDR3 consists of 18 residues. CDR3 sequence: CASSQDLARGSSDYGYTF. The DNA of the CDR3 is TGTGCCAGCAGCCAGGACCTGGCGCGGGGATCTTCTGACTATGGCTACACCTTC.

As for this clonotype: This sequence may be a read error, since a much larger clone differs from it by one base. The V call is TRBV3-1, the J call TRBJ2-1; perhaps TRBD1 as D (6 bases). The CDR3 runs to 17 residues. Germline CDR1 LGHDT, CDR2 YNNKEL (reference sequence). The CDR3 region has the DNA TGTGCCAGCTGCCAAGATCAGGGCGGCCTCAGGGGCAATGAGCAGTTCTTC. It yields the protein CASCQDQGGLRGNEQFF.

Of note for this clonotype: A read error is possible here, since a much larger clone lies one base away. The V gene is TRBV12-3 or TRBV12-4, the J gene TRBJ2-5; D remains unclear. This CDR3 has 13 residues. The CDR3 nucleotides are TGTGCCAGCAGTCACCGCCCTCAAGGGACCCAGTACTTC. Its translation: CASSHRPQGTQYF.

With regard to this clonotype: This could be a read error, since a much larger clone is one nucleotide away. V and J are TRBV2 and TRBJ2-7; TRBD2 aligns across 9 bases. The last part of the DNA fits TRBJ2-5 better; the J call may be wrong. This CDR3 is 17 amino acids long. The germline V gene has CDR1 SNHLY and CDR2 FYNNEI. The CDR3 bases are TGTGCCAGCAGTGGGGGAGTACAAGCGGGGGGACCGGAGACCCAGTACTTC. This gives the protein CASSGGVQAGGPETQYF.

This clonotype was detected a few times. The junction shows a germline mismatch at one end, possibly a read error. DNA of the CDR3: TGTGCCAGCAGGGTACAGGGTGCAACAGATGCGCAGTATTTT. Translated, it gives CASRVQGATDAQYF. The rearrangement links TRBV6-1 to TRBJ2-3, with a weak D call TRBD1 (6 bases). The CDR3 runs 14 residues. Germline CDR1 MNHNS, CDR2 SASEGT.

This clonotype turned up a few times. This may arise from a read error, as a much more abundant clone is one base away. This rearrangement joins TRBV9 to TRBJ2-5; D call uncertain. The germline V gene has CDR1 SGDLS and CDR2 YYNGEE. V was pared by 4 bases and J by 3 bases, with 10 bases between. The CDR3 extends over 13 amino acids. The DNA for the CDR3 is TGTGCCAGCAGCCTCCCACCCAAAGAGACCCAGTACTTC. It codes for CASSLPPKETQYF.

Many counts were recorded for this clonotype. The chain combines TRBV7-9 with TRBJ2-7; possible D gene TRBD1, 6 bases. CDR1 is SEHNR, CDR2 FQNEAQ, per germline (reference sequence). V lost 5 bases and J 7 bases, leaving 21 bases between the germline ends. The CDR3 is made up of 15 amino acids. The CDR3 loop is CASSLLQGSSEEQYF. CDR3 DNA sequence: TGTGCCAGCAGCCTTCTCCAGGGGAGTAGTGAGGAGCAGTACTTC. The variable domain in full, completed from reference TRBV7-9 and TRBJ2-7, reads DTGVSQNPRHKITKRGQNVTFRCDPISEHNRLYWYRQTLGQGPEFLTYFQNEAQLEKSRLLSDRFSAERPKGSFSTLEIQRTEQGDSAMYLCASSLLQGSSEEQYFGPGTRLTVT.

CDR3 in amino acids: CASSKGALAGVSTDTQYF. The CDR3 bases are TGTGCCAGCAGTAAGGGGGCACTAGCGGGGGTGAGCACAGATACGCAGTATTTT. The V call is TRBV12-3 or TRBV12-4, the J call TRBJ2-3, with 11 positions matching TRBD2. V was pared by 5 bases and J by 0 bases, with 10 bases of the junction left unmatched. The CDR3 spans 18 residues.

This clonotype was counted ten times or more. CDR3 bases: TGCGCCAGCAGCCCGAACCTGGGGCTGGCCCTCCACTTT. Translating gives CASSPNLGLALHF. The V call is TRBV4-3, the J call TRBJ1-6; TRBD1 is a possible D gene (5 bases). The CDR3 is 13 amino acids. Germline CDR1 LGHNA, CDR2 YSLEER. Deletions cut 4 bases from V and 14 bases from J, with 15 bases between.

This clonotype was counted at least ten times. The chain uses TRBV7-2 and TRBJ2-3, with 8 bases aligning to TRBD2. The length of the CDR3 is 16 residues. V was clipped by 5 bases and J by 4 bases; unmatched bases: 11. CDR1 and CDR2 from the germline V gene are SGHTA and FQGNSA. The CDR3 loop reads CASSPMGTSLADTQYF. DNA for the CDR3: TGTGCCAGCAGCCCGATGGGGACTAGTTTGGCAGATACGCAGTATTTT.

This clonotype was observed many times. One junction end disagrees with the germline gene, perhaps due to a read error. This CDR3 is CANSPTGTAYNEQFF. As DNA, the CDR3 is TGTGCCAACAGCCCTACCGGGACGGCGTACAATGAGCAGTTCTTC. The V and J genes are TRBV5-4 and TRBJ2-1; D tentatively reads TRBD1 or TRBD2 (5 bases each). There are 15 residues in the CDR3. Germline CDR1 reads SGHNT; CDR2 reads YYREEE (reference sequence).

Only a few counts were recorded for this clonotype. This chain links TRBV10-1 with TRBJ2-2; possibly TRBD1 or TRBD2 for D (6 bases each). Germline CDR1 reads WNHNN; CDR2 reads SYGVQD (reference sequence). CDR3 length: 15 residues. The ends were cut back, 3 bases at V and 6 bases at J, with 14 bases in the middle. The CDR3 DNA reads as TGCGCCAGCAGTGATACGGGGGCTGGGGCCGGGGAGCTGTTTTTT. This gives the protein CASSDTGAGAGELFF.

J is TRBJ1-1 and V is TRBV20-1, with D possibly TRBD1 on 5 matching bases. The CDR3 loop spans 14 amino acids. The V end lost 6 bases, the J end lost 4 bases, and 18 bases lay between the germline ends. CDR1 and CDR2 from the germline V gene are DFQATT and SNEGSKA (reference sequence). The CDR3 DNA sequence: TGCAGTGCCTCGGGGCCCGCGGGCGGCACTGAAGCTTTCTTT. This gives the protein CSASGPAGGTEAFF.

The rearrangement links TRBV7-2 to TRBJ2-3, with no clear D. Germline V gene sequence: CDR1 SGHTA, CDR2 FQGNSA. The length of the CDR3 is 11 residues. V was cut by 1 base and J by 7 bases, with 3 bases left in between. CDR3 nucleotides: TGTGCCAGCAGCTTAGAATATACGCAGTATTTT. Amino acids: CASSLEYTQYF.

The chain couples TRBV6-1 to TRBJ1-5; D is perhaps TRBD1 (5 bases). V was shortened by 1 base and J by 2 bases, with 12 bases between the two germline ends. This CDR3 region has 16 residues. Germline-derived CDR1 and CDR2 are MNHNS and SASEGT. The CDR3 reads CASSEGRGWGNQPQHF. The CDR3 region has the DNA TGTGCCAGCAGTGAAGGGAGGGGTTGGGGCAATCAGCCCCAGCATTTT.

This clonotype appeared a few times. This chain links TRBV29-1 with TRBJ1-3, with 8 bases matching TRBD1. This CDR3 region has 14 residues. Germline CDR1 SQVTM, CDR2 ANQGSEA. Unmatched junction bases numbered 9, after V lost 7 bases and J lost 4 bases. The CDR3 DNA is TGCAGCGCTGAGGACAGGGTCGAGGGAAACACCATATATTTT. This sequence encodes CSAEDRVEGNTIYF.

The V and J genes are TRBV9 and TRBJ2-7, with 7 bases fitting TRBD1. Germline CDR1 and CDR2: SGDLS and YYNGEE. V shed 0 bases, J shed 0 bases, and the junction held 6 bases outside the gene matches. The CDR3 has 16 residues. The CDR3 region is CASSVDGTEISYEQYF. The CDR3 DNA reads as TGTGCCAGCAGCGTAGACGGGACAGAGATCTCCTACGAGCAGTACTTC.

This clonotype was seen just once. The chain combines TRBV6-2 or TRBV6-3 with TRBJ2-3, with 11 bases aligning to TRBD2. This CDR3 comprises 17 residues. J lost 5 bases, V lost 0 bases, and 7 bases had no gene match. Germline assignment: CDR1 MNHEY and CDR2 SVGEGT. The CDR3 DNA sequence: TGTGCCAGCAGTTACTCGATGAGTCTAGCGGGAGGAGATACGCAGTATTTT. The encoded protein is CASSYSMSLAGGDTQYF.

Comments on this clonotype: A much larger clone lies a single base off, so this may be a read error. The J gene is TRBJ2-1, the V gene TRBV20-1; D is ambiguous. This CDR3 is built from 14 residues. V lost 8 bases, J lost 0 bases, and 14 bases lay in between. In germline, CDR1 is DFQATT, CDR2 SNEGSKA (reference sequence). The CDR3 coding sequence is TGCAGTACCCGGCCCCTTAGCTCCTACAATGAGCAGTTCTTC. As protein: CSTRPLSSYNEQFF.

This chain joins TRBV20-1 and TRBJ1-5, with D perhaps matching TRBD1 (6 bases). The ends were cut back, 1 base at V and 4 bases at J, with 11 bases in the middle. CDR1 and CDR2 (germline): DFQATT, SNEGSKA (reference sequence). The CDR3 has 14 amino acids. The CDR3 here is CSARGGQFNQPQHF. As DNA, the CDR3 is TGCAGTGCTAGAGGAGGACAGTTTAATCAGCCCCAGCATTTT.

This clonotype has at least ten counts. The chain employs TRBV3-1 and TRBJ1-2, with 11 positions matching TRBD1. The CDR3 spans 15 residues. Losses at the gene ends were 3 bases for V and 8 bases for J; bases not matched to a gene: 8. The V gene's germline CDR1 is LGHDT and CDR2 YNNKEL (reference sequence). CDR3 sequence: CASSHRGQGARGYTF. In nucleotides, the CDR3 is TGTGCCAGCAGCCACAGAGGACAGGGGGCTCGGGGCTACACCTTC.

This clonotype has at least ten counts. The chain links TRBV10-2 to TRBJ2-1; no definite D call. Germline V lookup: CDR1 WSHSY, CDR2 SAAADI. The CDR3 has 12 residues. The V gene lost 7 bases and the J gene lost 4 bases, with 8 bases spanning the gap. The CDR3 spells CASTAEYNEQFF. CDR3 sequence (DNA): TGCGCCAGCACCGCAGAGTACAATGAGCAGTTCTTC.

J is TRBJ2-5 and V is TRBV5-5; D unclear. The germline CDR1 and CDR2 sequences are SGHKS and YYEKEE (reference sequence). The germline V and J ends were trimmed by 3 bases and 11 bases, with 23 bases remaining between them. This CDR3 is built from 15 residues. The CDR3 here is CASSSQTYLFNEQYF. The CDR3 nucleotides read TGTGCCAGCAGCTCCCAAACCTATTTATTTAATGAGCAGTACTTC. The full variable domain, in which reference TRBV5-5 and TRBJ2-5 provide the parts outside the CDR3, is DAGVTQSPTHLIKTRGQQVTLRCSPISGHKSVSWYQQVLGQGPQFIFQYYEKEERGRGNFPDRFSARQFPNYSSELNVNALLLGDSALYLCASSSQTYLFNEQYFGPGTRLLVL.

This clonotype was seen at least ten times. This sequence joins TRBV7-2 and TRBJ1-2; TRBD1 matches 10 bases. In germline, CDR1 is SGHTA, CDR2 FQGNSA. The CDR3 is 15 residues long. V was clipped by 0 bases and J by 4 bases; unmatched bases: 2. The CDR3: CASSLAGTGVYGYTF. DNA for the CDR3: TGTGCCAGCAGCTTAGCGGGGACAGGGGTCTATGGCTACACCTTC. The whole variable domain, filled in from reference TRBV7-2 and TRBJ1-2, reads GAGVSQSPSNKVTEKGKDVELRCDPISGHTALYWYRQSLGQGLEFLIYFQGNSAPDKSGLPSDRFSAERTGGSVSTLTIQRTQQEDSAVYLCASSLAGTGVYGYTFGSGTRLTVV.

V usage is TRBV3-1 and J usage is TRBJ2-3; 8 positions agree with TRBD2. Germline lookup yields CDR1 LGHDT and CDR2 YNNKEL (reference sequence). V was pared by 3 bases and J by 4 bases, with 9 bases of the junction left unmatched. The CDR3 contains 16 residues. As DNA, the CDR3 is TGTGCCAGCAGCCAGACTTCGGGGGGGCCCCCAGATACGCAGTATTTT. Its protein is CASSQTSGGPPDTQYF.